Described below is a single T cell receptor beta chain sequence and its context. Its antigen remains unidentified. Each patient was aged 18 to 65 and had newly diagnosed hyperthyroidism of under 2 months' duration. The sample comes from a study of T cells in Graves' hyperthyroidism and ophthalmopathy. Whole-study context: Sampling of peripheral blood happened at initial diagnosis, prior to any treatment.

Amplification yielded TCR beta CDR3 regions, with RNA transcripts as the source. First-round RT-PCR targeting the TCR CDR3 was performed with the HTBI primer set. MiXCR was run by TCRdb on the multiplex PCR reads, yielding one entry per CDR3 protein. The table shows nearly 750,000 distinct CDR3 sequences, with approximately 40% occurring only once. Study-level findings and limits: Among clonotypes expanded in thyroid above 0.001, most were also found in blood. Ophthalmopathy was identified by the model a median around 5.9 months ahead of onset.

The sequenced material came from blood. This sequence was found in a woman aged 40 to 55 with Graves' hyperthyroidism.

The CDR3 DNA sequence: TGTGCCAGCGGCTCGTCGTGGGACACTGAAGCTTTCTTT. Protein: CASGSSWDTEAFF. V gene TRBV7-6 combines with J gene TRBJ1-1; no clear D gene. Trimming removed 8 bases at V and 3 bases at J, with 13 bases between. The CDR3 is made up of 13 amino acids. Germline V gene sequence: CDR1 SGHVS, CDR2 FNYEAQ. The full variable domain, with the rest looked up from reference TRBV7-6 and TRBJ1-1, is GAGVSQSPRYKVTKRGQDVALRCDPISGHVSLYWYRQALGQGPEFLTYFNYEAQQDKSGLPNDRFSAERPEGSISTLTIQRTEQRDSAMYRCASGSSWDTEAFFGQGTRLTVV.